The 21 T cell receptor beta chains reported below all come from one sample, sequenced in a study of blood T cell repertoires in COVID-19. TCRdb keeps only in-frame clones here, not all; method: immunoSEQ multiplex PCR. Of about 78,000 clones listed, around nine tenths are singletons. Sequencing was done on a sample of peripheral blood. The receptors were sampled from a man aged 45-65 years with active or convalescent COVID-19.

The rearrangement links TRBV10-3 to TRBJ2-3, with D possibly matching TRBD2 (7 bases). Germline lookup yields CDR1 ENHRY and CDR2 SYGVKD. This CDR3 is 15 amino acids long. V was trimmed by 5 bases and J by 0 bases, leaving 12 bases between them. The CDR3 is CAISRGGSSTDTQYF. CDR3 nucleotides: TGTGCCATCAGTCGCGGGGGCTCTAGCACAGATACGCAGTATTTT.

The rearrangement joins TRBV28 to TRBJ2-1, with D possibly TRBD1 on 6 matching bases. V was trimmed by 6 bases and J by 1 base, leaving 13 bases between them. The germline gives CDR1 MDHEN, CDR2 SYDVKM. The CDR3 loop spans 15 amino acids. This chain's CDR3 is CASRPGQLSYNEQFF. Here the CDR3 DNA reads TGTGCCAGCAGGCCGGGACAACTATCCTACAATGAGCAGTTCTTC.

The V gene is TRBV5-8, the J gene TRBJ1-4; D ambiguous. V gave up 4 bases and J gave up 6 bases, with 19 bases separating them. The CDR3 runs to 16 residues. CDR1 is SGHTS, CDR2 YDEGEE, per germline. CDR3 in DNA: TGTGCCAGCAGCCGCAAGTCGACCCCTCGGGATGAAAAACTGTTTTTT. As protein: CASSRKSTPRDEKLFF.

Written as DNA, the CDR3 is TGTGCCAGCTCAGCACGGGGGGCTAATCAGCCCCAGCATTTT. Its protein product is CASSARGANQPQHF. The rearrangement joins TRBV19 to TRBJ1-5; D possibly corresponds to TRBD1 (6 bases). CDR1 and CDR2 from the germline V gene are LNHDA and SQIVND (reference sequence). This CDR3 has 14 residues. Trimming removed 9 bases at V and 4 bases at J, with 16 bases between.

The rearrangement links TRBV24-1 to TRBJ2-3; the match to TRBD2 covers 8 bases. The CDR3 consists of 16 residues. Losses at the gene ends were 9 bases for V and 1 base for J; bases not matched to a gene: 11. Per the germline V gene, CDR1 is KGHDR and CDR2 is SFDVKD. CDR3 DNA: TGTGCCACCTCTGGACTAGCCTTCGCTGGCACAGATACGCAGTATTTT. Translated: CATSGLAFAGTDTQYF.

The chain uses TRBV10-2 and TRBJ2-2; tentatively, D is TRBD2 (5 bases). V lost 8 bases, J lost 6 bases, and 19 bases lay in between. The CDR3 totals 15 residues. Germline assignment: CDR1 WSHSY and CDR2 SAAADI. The CDR3: CASRPGDSFAGELFF. DNA of the CDR3: TGCGCCAGCCGGCCCGGGGATTCGTTTGCCGGGGAGCTGTTTTTT.

The J gene is TRBJ2-7, the V gene TRBV6-1; D call uncertain. Trimming took 3 bases from V and 4 from J, leaving 7 bases between them. The germline CDR1 and CDR2 sequences are MNHNS and SASEGT. The CDR3 runs to 12 residues. The CDR3 reads CASSEVGYEQYV. The CDR3 DNA follows: TGTGCCAGCAGTGAGGTCGGGTACGAGCAGTACGTC.

The V gene is TRBV5-4, the J gene TRBJ2-1, with TRBD2 matching over 8 bases. The V segment lost 3 bases and the J segment 6 bases; nucleotides outside the gene matches: 8. The germline V gene encodes CDR1 SGHNT and CDR2 YYREEE (reference sequence). This CDR3 spans 15 amino acids. The CDR3 DNA is TGTGCCAGCAGCTCCGGGGGGGCCTCCCCCAATGAGCAGTTCTTC. Translating it yields CASSSGGASPNEQFF.

In its sample, this clone was seen once. The CDR3 protein is CASSLAQGYGYTF. The CDR3 coding sequence is TGTGCCAGCAGCTTGGCACAGGGATATGGCTACACCTTC. The chain employs TRBV5-6 and TRBJ1-2; a possible D gene is TRBD1 (6 bases). The CDR3 covers 13 residues. CDR1 and CDR2 from the germline V gene are SGHDT and YYEEEE. V shed 0 bases and J shed 5 bases, with 8 bases lying between them.

The chain recombines TRBV27 with TRBJ2-1, with 9 nucleotides matching TRBD1. The trim removed 4 bases at V and 5 bases at J, leaving 3 bases unmatched. This CDR3 region has 14 residues. Germline V gives CDR1 MNHEY, CDR2 SMNVEV (reference sequence). CDR3 protein: CASSYRDRDNEQFF. In DNA form, the CDR3 reads TGTGCCAGCAGTTACCGGGACAGGGACAATGAGCAGTTCTTC.

The rearrangement links TRBV3-1 (or the pseudogene TRBV3-2) to TRBJ2-7; 8 bases line up with TRBD1. Trimming cost V 1 base and J 2 bases; bases outside gene matches: 4. The CDR3 spans 15 residues. The V gene's germline CDR1 is LGHDT and CDR2 YNNKEL (reference sequence). In DNA form, the CDR3 reads TGTGCCAGCAGCCAAGGCCAGGGGGCCCCCTACGAGCAGTACTTC. It codes for CASSQGQGAPYEQYF.

The chain employs TRBV11-2 and TRBJ1-1; D unresolved. V lost 5 bases, J lost 7 bases, and 14 bases lay in between. Germline CDR1 SGHAT, CDR2 FQNNGV. CDR3 size: 13 residues. The CDR3 spells CASSTSEEGEAFF. The CDR3 coding sequence is TGTGCCAGCAGCACCTCCGAGGAGGGTGAAGCTTTCTTT.

The gene calls are TRBV27 and TRBJ1-2; D may be TRBD1 (6 bases). Germline values: CDR1 MNHEY, CDR2 SMNVEV (reference sequence). V lost 4 bases, J lost 8 bases, and 17 bases lay in between. The CDR3 covers 14 residues. The CDR3 nucleotides are TGTGCCAGCAGTTCCCCGGACAGAAGCTACGGCTACACCTTC. Amino acids: CASSSPDRSYGYTF.

This clone was recorded a few times. This rearrangement joins TRBV29-1 to TRBJ2-7, with TRBD2 as a possible D gene (5 bases). The CDR3 contains 13 residues. The germline V gene encodes CDR1 SQVTM and CDR2 ANQGSEA. The germline V and J ends were trimmed by 8 bases and 6 bases, with 20 bases remaining between them. The CDR3 spells CSIKFAGEGEQYF. CDR3 bases: TGCAGCATTAAGTTCGCAGGAGAGGGCGAGCAGTACTTC.

The chain links TRBV12-3 or TRBV12-4 to TRBJ1-4, with D possibly matching TRBD1 (5 bases). Trimming took 3 bases from V and 8 from J, leaving 10 bases between them. The CDR3 loop spans 13 amino acids. The CDR3 bases are TGTGCCAGCAGTTTCAGGGTACAGGAAAAACTGTTTTTT. It is translated as CASSFRVQEKLFF.

The chain employs TRBV5-5 and TRBJ2-1, with 8 nucleotides matching TRBD2. Trimming at V came to 0 bases and at J to 3 bases, leaving 14 bases not matched to a gene. CDR3 length equals 19 residues. Per germline, CDR1 SGHKS and CDR2 YYEKEE (reference sequence). CDR3 in amino acids: CASSLALPGGLVDYNEQFF. The CDR3, as DNA: TGTGCCAGCAGCTTGGCCCTACCTGGGGGACTAGTGGACTACAATGAGCAGTTCTTC.

The chain links TRBV7-9 to TRBJ2-2; weak D call: TRBD2 (6 bases). Deletions cut 7 bases from V and 0 bases from J, with 18 bases between. This CDR3 is 17 amino acids long. Germline CDR1 and CDR2: SEHNR and FQNEAQ (reference sequence). CDR3 amino acids: CASTRSGGTANTGELFF. CDR3 nucleotide sequence: TGTGCCAGCACCCGTAGCGGCGGGACCGCGAACACCGGGGAGCTGTTTTTT.

V usage is TRBV11-2 and J usage is TRBJ2-1; perhaps TRBD2 as D (6 bases). Between the trimmed V and J ends, which lost 6 bases and 6 bases, there was a span of 18 bases. Germline V gene lookup returns CDR1 SGHAT and CDR2 FQNNGV. This CDR3 has 15 amino acids. The CDR3 DNA is TGTGCCAGCAGTTCATTGACACGGCGGGGCAATGAGCAGTTCTTC. This encodes CASSSLTRRGNEQFF.

The V call is TRBV9, the J call TRBJ2-3, with 11 bases fitting TRBD1. Germline V lookup: CDR1 SGDLS, CDR2 YYNGEE. The CDR3 length is 17 residues. V lost 1 base to trimming and J lost 4 bases; unmatched junction nucleotides: 8. The CDR3 coding sequence is TGTGCCAGCAGCGTATTTCCTGGACAGGGGGCCGCAGATACGCAGTATTTT. Encoded protein: CASSVFPGQGAADTQYF. Filled out from reference TRBV9 and TRBJ2-3, the complete variable domain reads DSGVTQTPKHLITATGQRVTLRCSPRSGDLSVYWYQQSLDQGLQFLIQYYNGEERAKGNILERFSAQQFPDLHSELNLSSLELGDSALYFCASSVFPGQGAADTQYFGPGTRLTVL.

The chain couples TRBV7-9 to TRBJ2-1; TRBD1 aligns across 7 bases. With 3 bases clipped from V and 5 bases from J, the junction kept 4 bases outside the gene matches. Germline CDR1 is SEHNR and CDR2 is FQNEAQ (reference sequence). The CDR3 loop spans 14 amino acids. CDR3 region: CASSFGTANNEQFF. The CDR3 DNA is TGTGCCAGCAGCTTCGGGACAGCCAACAATGAGCAGTTCTTC.

The genes are TRBV5-8 and TRBJ2-1; D is unresolved. The CDR3 covers 15 residues. The V gene lost 0 bases and the J gene lost 4 bases, with 11 bases spanning the gap. Germline CDR1 and CDR2: SGHTS and YDEGEE. CDR3 sequence: CASSLAFDTYNEQFF. In DNA form, the CDR3 reads TGTGCCAGCAGCTTGGCCTTCGATACTTACAATGAGCAGTTCTTC. Full variable domain (missing parts from reference TRBV5-8 and TRBJ2-1): EAGVTQSPTHLIKTRGQQATLRCSPISGHTSVYWYQQALGLGLQFLLWYDEGEERNRGNFPPRFSGRQFPNYSSELNVNALELEDSALYLCASSLAFDTYNEQFFGPGTRLTVL.